This is a list of T cell receptor beta chains from one sample in a study of cytomegalovirus exposure and HLA in healthy donors. The assay was immunoSEQ multiplex PCR, and TCRdb's table has in-frame clones only and misses some. The sample yields roughly 150,000 clones, around 75% seen once. The sequenced material came from PBMCs. The receptor source for this set is a female donor in good health and CMV-seronegative. CDR3s leave out the opening cysteine and the closing phenylalanine or tryptophan. Clone size is stated in some rows and not others, as once, few, many or a class when expanded.

abundance: few
v_gene: TRBV19
j_gene: TRBJ2-5
CDR3aa: ASSISGQGAGETQY

abundance: .
v_gene: TRBV9
j_gene: TRBJ2-1
CDR3aa: ASSMTSGRGNEQF

abundance: .
v_gene: TRBV30
j_gene: TRBJ2-7
CDR3aa: AWSRPGVNYEQY

abundance: few
v_gene: TRBV7-9
j_gene: TRBJ1-3
CDR3aa: ASSRAGSGNTIY

abundance: .
v_gene: TRBV19
j_gene: TRBJ2-3
CDR3aa: ASTKREMSDTQY

abundance: .
v_gene: TRBV7-9
j_gene: TRBJ1-6
CDR3aa: ASREGGGGSPLH

abundance: .
v_gene: TRBV6-5
j_gene: TRBJ1-1
CDR3aa: ASSATGGGTEAF

abundance: .
v_gene: TRBV2
j_gene: TRBJ1-2
CDR3aa: ASSGGGPNYGYT

abundance: .
v_gene: TRBV19
j_gene: TRBJ1-2
CDR3aa: ASSGPGQAIYYGYT

abundance: .
v_gene: TRBV4-1
j_gene: TRBJ1-1
CDR3aa: ASSRRQGNTEAF

abundance: .
v_gene: TRBV19
j_gene: TRBJ2-5
CDR3aa: ASSIWRQGPLTQY

abundance: .
v_gene: TRBV6-5
j_gene: TRBJ1-3
CDR3aa: ASSYSLGFGNTIY

abundance: .
v_gene: TRBV9
j_gene: TRBJ1-2
CDR3aa: ASSAPGLEGNYGYT

abundance: .
v_gene: TRBV9
j_gene: TRBJ1-5
CDR3aa: ASSAQGDQPQH

abundance: .
v_gene: TRBV29-1
j_gene: TRBJ1-4
CDR3aa: SVMTGGLEKLF

abundance: .
v_gene: TRBV6-5
j_gene: TRBJ1-5
CDR3aa: ASSHGTRGNQPQH

abundance: .
v_gene: TRBV28
j_gene: TRBJ1-3
CDR3aa: ASSAAGGESGNTIY

abundance: .
v_gene: TRBV6-5
j_gene: TRBJ2-1
CDR3aa: ASSALAGGNEQF

abundance: .
v_gene: TRBV19
j_gene: TRBJ2-1
CDR3aa: ASSIPNRGQGSYNEQF

abundance: .
v_gene: TRBV5-1
j_gene: TRBJ1-2
CDR3aa: ASSLSIRDSSRSGYT

abundance: .
v_gene: TRBV9
j_gene: TRBJ2-1
CDR3aa: ASSEGALNEQF

abundance: .
v_gene: TRBV6-4
j_gene: TRBJ2-2
CDR3aa: ASSESSTGELF

abundance: .
v_gene: TRBV7-2
j_gene: TRBJ1-1
CDR3aa: ASSQMAGAFGGTEAF

abundance: few
v_gene: TRBV28
j_gene: TRBJ2-1
CDR3aa: ASSVLAGGPNEQF

abundance: .
v_gene: TRBV10-1
j_gene: TRBJ2-7
CDR3aa: ASSPGQTSYEQY

abundance: .
v_gene: TRBV4-1
j_gene: TRBJ1-1
CDR3aa: ASSQNLGDRAF

abundance: .
v_gene: TRBV29-1
j_gene: TRBJ2-7
CDR3aa: SAAGTGDEQY

abundance: .
v_gene: TRBV10-3
j_gene: TRBJ1-1
CDR3aa: AISEGQGSNTEAF

abundance: .
v_gene: TRBV2
j_gene: TRBJ2-1
CDR3aa: ASSVGASGIDNEQF

abundance: .
v_gene: TRBV7-2
j_gene: TRBJ1-2
CDR3aa: ASGRQGAGDGYT

abundance: .
v_gene: TRBV30
j_gene: TRBJ1-5
CDR3aa: AWSDRQGRSLRNQPQH

abundance: .
v_gene: TRBV18
j_gene: TRBJ2-2
CDR3aa: ASSPRGTGELF

abundance: .
v_gene: TRBV28
j_gene: TRBJ2-7
CDR3aa: ASSQAGHEQY

abundance: .
v_gene: TRBV5-4
j_gene: TRBJ2-7
CDR3aa: ASSLNRGAYEQY

abundance: .
v_gene: TRBV7-6
j_gene: TRBJ2-7
CDR3aa: ASSLARVGEQY

abundance: .
v_gene: TRBV4-2
j_gene: TRBJ1-5
CDR3aa: ASSQDETRYSNQPQH

abundance: .
v_gene: TRBV19
j_gene: TRBJ1-5
CDR3aa: ASSISRDSNQPQH

abundance: .
v_gene: TRBV28
j_gene: TRBJ2-7
CDR3aa: ASSGAGLSSYEQY

abundance: .
v_gene: TRBV27
j_gene: TRBJ2-7
CDR3aa: ASSPDIISEQY